What follows is one T cell receptor beta chain and its context. These data belong to a study of shared clonotypes between healthy human individuals. Produced via immunoSEQ multiplex PCR; TCRdb's table is partial and in-frame only. Found here are 450,000 to 500,000 clones, 70% to 80% of them singletons; the top ten hold 12%. J lost 6 bases, V lost 0 bases, and 6 bases had no gene match. The CDR3 contains 16 residues. The germline gives CDR1 KGHSH, CDR2 LQKENI. Sequenced: PBMCs. V gene TRBV18 combines with J gene TRBJ2-7; 12 bases align to TRBD2. The sequence was obtained from a woman aged 40 to 50 in good health. Some clones in this sample may be carry-over from other donors' samples. This CDR3 is CASSPPVGLAGFEQYF. The CDR3 region has the DNA TGTGCCAGCTCACCACCGGTTGGACTAGCGGGATTCGAGCAGTACTTC. The full variable domain, in which reference TRBV18 and TRBJ2-7 provide the parts outside the CDR3, is NAGVMQNPRHLVRRRGQEARLRCSPMKGHSHVYWYRQLPEEGLKFMVYLQKENIIDESGMPKERFSAEFPKEGPSILRIQQVVRGDSAAYFCASSPPVGLAGFEQYFGPGTRLTVT.